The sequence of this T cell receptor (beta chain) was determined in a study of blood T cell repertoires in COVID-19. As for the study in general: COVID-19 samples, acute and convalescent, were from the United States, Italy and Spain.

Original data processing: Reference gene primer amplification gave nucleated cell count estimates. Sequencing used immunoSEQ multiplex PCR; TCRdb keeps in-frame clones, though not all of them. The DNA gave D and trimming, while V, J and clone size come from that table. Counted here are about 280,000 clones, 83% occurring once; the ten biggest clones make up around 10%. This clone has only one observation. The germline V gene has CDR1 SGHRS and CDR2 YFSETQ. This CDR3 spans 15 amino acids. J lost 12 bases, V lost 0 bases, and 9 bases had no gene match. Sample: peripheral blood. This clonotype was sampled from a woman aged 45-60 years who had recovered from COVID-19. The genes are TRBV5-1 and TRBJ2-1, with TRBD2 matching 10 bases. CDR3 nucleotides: TGCGCCAGCAGCTTGGTCCCTAGCGGGGGCCGCGGGCAGTTCTTC. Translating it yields CASSLVPSGGRGQFF.